Each of the 7 T cell receptor beta chains below was sequenced from the same sample in a study of cytomegalovirus exposure and HLA in healthy donors. It was with 60 Vbeta and 13 Jbeta primers that the PCR ran. Profiled with immunoSEQ multiplex PCR; TCRdb holds only in-frame clones, not every one. The sample contains roughly 70,000 clones, around three quarters of which appear only once. The sequenced material came from PBMCs. The origin of the receptors is a man aged 45-65 years in good health and CMV-seronegative.

The chain carries TRBV4-2 and TRBJ1-5; D remains unclear. V was trimmed by 2 bases and J by 7 bases, leaving 12 bases between them. CDR1 LGHNA and CDR2 YNFKEQ come from the germline V gene. The CDR3 covers 14 residues. Written as DNA, the CDR3 is TGTGCCAGCAGCCAAAGCATCCTCAGGCAGCCCCAGCATTTT. This codes for CASSQSILRQPQHF.

The chain combines TRBV6-5 with TRBJ2-1; 8 bases line up with TRBD1. V trimming: 6 bases; J trimming: 16 bases; junction bases outside the gene matches: 11. CDR1 is MNHEY and CDR2 is SVGAGI in the germline V gene. CDR3 length equals 12 residues. This chain's CDR3 is CASSATGQGIFF. DNA of the CDR3: TGTGCCAGCAGCGCAACCGGACAGGGCATTTTCTTC.

The genes are TRBV27 and TRBJ2-7, with 7 bases that match TRBD1. The V gene end was trimmed by 8 bases and the J gene end by 5 bases; junction bases not matched to a gene: 15. The CDR3 contains 15 residues. The germline gives CDR1 MNHEY, CDR2 SMNVEV (reference sequence). The CDR3: CASAEGASFLDEQYF. The CDR3 nucleotides read TGTGCCAGCGCCGAGGGGGCGAGTTTTCTAGACGAGCAGTACTTC.

This clone was counted only a few times. CDR3 bases: TGCAGCCCCTTTTCGGGGGAGGGCCAGTACTTC. Translation: CSPFSGEGQYF. The chain is built from TRBV20-1 and TRBJ2-7; TRBD2 matches 7 bases. Germline lookup yields CDR1 DFQATT and CDR2 SNEGSKA (reference sequence). The CDR3 has 11 residues.

The chain couples TRBV30 to TRBJ2-7; 9 positions match TRBD1. Losses at the gene ends were 2 bases for V and 1 base for J; bases not matched to a gene: 9. CDR1 and CDR2 (germline): GTSNPN, SVGIG (reference sequence). The CDR3 has 16 amino acids. CDR3: CAWSLTGTGKSYEQYF. For the CDR3, the DNA is TGTGCCTGGAGTCTAACCGGGACAGGGAAGTCCTACGAGCAGTACTTC. The full variable domain, in which reference TRBV30 and TRBJ2-7 provide the parts outside the CDR3, is SQTIHQWPATLVQPVGSPLSLECTVEGTSNPNLYWYRQAAGRGLQLLFYSVGIGQISSEVPQNLSASRPQDRQFILSSKKLLLSDSGFYLCAWSLTGTGKSYEQYFGPGTRLTVT.

CDR3 coding DNA: TGTGCCTGGAGTGTTGCGGGGGGCCCCAGACAAGAGACCCAGTACTTC. It specifies CAWSVAGGPRQETQYF. The chain has TRBV30 and TRBJ2-5, with 8 bases identical to TRBD2. Looked up from germline, CDR1 is GTSNPN and CDR2 is SVGIG (reference sequence). This CDR3 region has 16 residues. J gave up 2 bases and V 0 bases, and 8 bases lay outside the gene matches.

The chain couples TRBV15 to TRBJ2-2, with D perhaps TRBD2 (5 bases). The CDR3 has 13 residues. Trimming pared 6 bases from V and 4 bases from J, leaving 9 bases between. The germline V gene has CDR1 LNHNV and CDR2 YYDKDF (reference sequence). CDR3 residues: CATRDSPTGELFF. The CDR3 DNA reads TGTGCCACCAGGGACTCTCCCACCGGGGAGCTGTTTTTT.